The 22 T cell receptor beta chains presented below share a single source sample, sequenced in a study of T cell responses to AZD1222 COVID-19 vaccine. Clones were sequenced by immunoSEQ multiplex PCR, and TCRdb holds only the in-frame ones, with some missing. The sample holds over 75,000 clones, around 87% seen once. This sample comprised peripheral blood, obtained on day 0 of AZD1222 vaccination. The receptors derive from an adult in good health.

This chain connects TRBV29-1 to TRBJ2-5; no definite D call. The CDR3 covers 16 residues. CDR1 SQVTM and CDR2 ANQGSEA come from the germline V gene. Trimming left V 7 bases short and J 5 bases short, with 26 bases between. CDR3: CSATVAGRTNWETQYF. CDR3 in DNA: TGCAGCGCAACCGTCGCCGGCAGGACCAATTGGGAGACCCAGTACTTC.

The J gene is TRBJ2-2, the V gene TRBV5-1; 7 bases line up with TRBD2. V dropped 0 bases and J dropped 6; count of bases not matched to a gene: 8. Germline CDR1 SGHRS, CDR2 YFSETQ. The length of the CDR3 is 16 residues. DNA for the CDR3: TGCGCCAGCAGCTTGGTAACGGGAGGCCGTTCCGGGGAGCTGTTTTTT. It codes for CASSLVTGGRSGELFF.

This rearrangement joins TRBV11-3 to TRBJ2-2; D remains ambiguous. This CDR3 contains 17 residues. Germline CDR1 is SGHNT and CDR2 is YENEEA. V dropped 1 base and J dropped 1 base, with 13 bases sitting between them. As DNA, the CDR3 is TGTGCCAGCAGCTTAGGTTTCCAGGCAGAGAACACCGGGGAGCTGTTTTTT. It is translated as CASSLGFQAENTGELFF.

The chain employs TRBV2 and TRBJ2-1, with 8 bases that match TRBD2. Germline CDR1 reads SNHLY; CDR2 reads FYNNEI. This CDR3 is 12 amino acids long. Unmatched junction bases numbered 6, after V lost 10 bases and J lost 7 bases. The CDR3 coding sequence is TGTGCCATCGGGGGGGAGACAAATGAGCAGTTCTTC. Protein product: CAIGGETNEQFF.

The rearrangement uses TRBV3-1 (or the pseudogene TRBV3-2) and TRBJ2-7, with 7 bases that match TRBD1. V was clipped by 4 bases and J by 2 bases; unmatched bases: 11. Germline V gene lookup returns CDR1 LGHDT and CDR2 YNNKEL (reference sequence). This CDR3 spans 16 amino acids. DNA for the CDR3: TGTGCCAGCAGCCCTCTTATCAGGGGGTTTCCCTACGAGCAGTACTTC. Translation gives CASSPLIRGFPYEQYF.

The J gene is TRBJ2-7, the V gene TRBV6-5; a weak D match, TRBD2 (5 bases). The V gene's germline CDR1 is MNHEY and CDR2 SVGAGI. Deletions cut 6 bases from V and 4 bases from J, with 7 bases between. This CDR3 is 11 amino acids long. The CDR3 here is CASSGGYEQYF. CDR3 in DNA: TGTGCCAGCAGCGGCGGGTACGAGCAGTACTTC.

The chain carries TRBV7-3 and TRBJ2-3; 8 positions agree with TRBD2. Trimming removed 1 base from V and 1 base from J; junction bases left unmatched: 7. The germline gives CDR1 SGHTA, CDR2 FQGTGA. The CDR3 is made up of 17 amino acids. The CDR3 reads CASSLRGLAGRTDTQYF. The CDR3 nucleotides are TGTGCCAGCAGCTTAAGGGGGCTAGCGGGCCGCACAGATACGCAGTATTTT. The whole variable domain, remainder taken from reference TRBV7-3 and TRBJ2-3, is GAGVSQTPSNKVTEKGKYVELRCDPISGHTALYWYRQSLGQGPEFLIYFQGTGAADDSGLPNDRFFAVRPEGSVSTLKIQRTERGDSAVYLCASSLRGLAGRTDTQYFGPGTRLTVL.

This chain connects TRBV5-4 to TRBJ2-3; 10 nucleotides line up with TRBD1. V dropped 0 bases and J dropped 4; count of bases not matched to a gene: 5. The CDR3 extends over 16 amino acids. Per germline, CDR1 SGHNT and CDR2 YYREEE (reference sequence). As DNA, the CDR3 is TGTGCCAGCAGCTTGGGGGGACAGGGGTATTCAGATACGCAGTATTTT. This codes for CASSLGGQGYSDTQYF. Looking up the rest from reference TRBV5-4 and TRBJ2-3 gives the full variable domain: ETGVTQSPTHLIKTRGQQVTLRCSSQSGHNTVSWYQQALGQGPQFIFQYYREEENGRGNFPPRFSGLQFPNYSSELNVNALELDDSALYLCASSLGGQGYSDTQYFGPGTRLTVL.

Only a few counts were recorded for this clone. The genes are TRBV18 and TRBJ1-1; D unresolved. The CDR3 has 14 amino acids. Germline V lookup: CDR1 KGHSH, CDR2 LQKENI. The V gene lost 6 bases and the J gene lost 4 bases, with 15 bases spanning the gap. CDR3 loop: CASSIGVDSTEAFF. The CDR3 DNA follows: TGTGCCAGCTCGATTGGGGTTGATTCCACTGAAGCTTTCTTT.

The chain uses TRBV29-1 and TRBJ1-2; D remains ambiguous. CDR3 length: 10 amino acids. The germline V gene has CDR1 SQVTM and CDR2 ANQGSEA. This CDR3 is CQVLDYGYTF. The CDR3 coding sequence is TGCCAGGTGCTTGACTATGGCTACACCTTC.

The chain is built from TRBV9 and TRBJ1-1, with no clear D. CDR3 size: 13 residues. Between the trimmed V and J ends, which lost 2 bases and 0 bases, there was a span of 5 bases. Germline CDR1 is SGDLS and CDR2 is YYNGEE. CDR3 residues: CASSVEVNTEAFF. CDR3 DNA sequence: TGTGCCAGCAGCGTCGAAGTGAACACTGAAGCTTTCTTT.

The rearrangement uses TRBV28 and TRBJ2-7; TRBD1 aligns across 8 bases. The V segment lost 5 bases and the J segment 8 bases; nucleotides outside the gene matches: 11. CDR1 is MDHEN, CDR2 SYDVKM, per germline. The CDR3 is made up of 14 amino acids. CDR3 in amino acids: CASSPRGQGSKQYF. DNA for the CDR3: TGTGCCAGCAGTCCGAGAGGACAGGGTAGCAAGCAGTACTTC.

This sequence joins TRBV4-2 and TRBJ1-5; D not resolved. The length of the CDR3 is 15 residues. Per the germline V gene, CDR1 is LGHNA and CDR2 is YNFKEQ. Trimming shortened V by 4 bases and J by 5 bases, and 15 bases separated the two germline ends. The CDR3 here is CASSPSGHEDQPQHF. For the CDR3, the DNA is TGTGCCAGCAGCCCCTCTGGGCACGAGGATCAGCCCCAGCATTTT.

The chain joins TRBV7-9 to TRBJ2-7, with 11 positions matching TRBD1. J gave up 7 bases and V 1 base, and 6 bases lay outside the gene matches. Germline CDR1 and CDR2: SEHNR and FQNEAQ (reference sequence). The CDR3 extends over 15 amino acids. CDR3 in amino acids: CASSLEGQGAREQYF. In nucleotides, the CDR3 is TGTGCCAGCAGCTTAGAAGGACAGGGGGCGCGAGAGCAGTACTTC.

The rearrangement links TRBV19 to TRBJ2-7; 11 nucleotides align to TRBD2. CDR3 length: 15 residues. Per germline, CDR1 LNHDA and CDR2 SQIVND (reference sequence). The trim removed 1 base at V and 2 bases at J, leaving 1 base unmatched. CDR3 sequence: CASSIGLAGTYEQYF. The CDR3 DNA is TGTGCCAGTAGTATAGGACTAGCGGGAACCTACGAGCAGTACTTC.

This clone was recorded once. The CDR3 is CAISESRGYTF. The CDR3 DNA follows: TGTGCCATCAGTGAGTCGAGAGGCTACACCTTC. The chain employs TRBV10-3 and TRBJ1-2, with D hard to call. Deletions cut 0 bases from V and 8 bases from J, with 4 bases between. This CDR3 spans 11 amino acids. CDR1 ENHRY and CDR2 SYGVKD come from the germline V gene.

This clone was counted once. J is TRBJ1-1 and V is TRBV25-1; no clear D gene. Trimming stripped 6 bases from V and 6 bases from J, with 11 bases between. This CDR3 has 12 amino acids. Per germline, CDR1 MGHDK and CDR2 SYGVNS. The CDR3, as DNA: TGTGCCAGCAGAGGAGACAACGCTGAAGCTTTCTTT. This codes for CASRGDNAEAFF.

CDR3 sequence: CASSQESSGTPLHF. In DNA, the CDR3 is TGCGCCAGCAGCCAAGAGTCCTCAGGAACACCCCTCCACTTT. The chain combines TRBV4-1 with TRBJ1-6; D uncertain. The V and J ends lost 0 bases and 11 bases respectively, with 11 bases between them. This CDR3 contains 14 residues. Germline CDR1 reads MGHRA; CDR2 reads YSYEKL.

The genes are TRBV9 and TRBJ1-1; unclear D gene. Germline V lookup: CDR1 SGDLS, CDR2 YYNGEE. This CDR3 has 12 amino acids. V was pared by 3 bases and J by 0 bases, with 3 bases between. CDR3 residues: CASSAVNTEAFF. The CDR3 coding sequence is TGTGCCAGCAGCGCGGTGAACACTGAAGCTTTCTTT.

The genes are TRBV28 and TRBJ2-2; 7 nucleotides agree with TRBD1. V trimming: 5 bases; J trimming: 0 bases; junction bases outside the gene matches: 6. Germline V gene sequence: CDR1 MDHEN, CDR2 SYDVKM. This CDR3 comprises 16 residues. The CDR3 sequence is CASSPQGDPNTGELFF. The CDR3 region has the DNA TGTGCCAGCAGTCCTCAGGGGGACCCGAACACCGGGGAGCTGTTTTTT.

Only one count was recorded for this clone. The chain employs TRBV3-1 (or the pseudogene TRBV3-2) and TRBJ2-5, with D perhaps matching TRBD2 (5 bases). The V end was cut by 1 base, the J end by 2 bases, with 14 bases between. The CDR3 has 16 residues. The V gene's germline CDR1 is LGHDT and CDR2 YNNKEL (reference sequence). The CDR3 sequence is CASSQGSAAPQETQYF. In DNA, the CDR3 is TGTGCCAGCAGCCAAGGGTCAGCGGCGCCTCAAGAGACCCAGTACTTC.

The chain links TRBV5-4 to TRBJ2-1, with 11 bases aligning to TRBD2. Germline CDR1 is SGHNT and CDR2 is YYREEE (reference sequence). With V trimmed by 4 bases and J by 4 bases, 4 bases remained unmatched. The CDR3 runs to 15 residues. DNA of the CDR3: TGTGCCAGCAGCGCCAGACTAGCGGGGTACAATGAGCAGTTCTTC. Residues: CASSARLAGYNEQFF.